A selection of T cell receptor beta chains follows, all from one sample in a study of blood T cell repertoires in COVID-19. Some clones are missing from TCRdb's copy, which holds only in-frame ones; the method was immunoSEQ multiplex PCR. The table includes nearly 100,000 clones, roughly 80% detected once. Sequenced material: peripheral blood. The receptors shown here come from a woman aged 60 to 75 with acute or convalescent COVID-19. The CDR3 runs from the conserved cysteine through the conserved F or W. D genes are given only for firm matches. Part of the rows lack a size; the others show once, few, many or a class for expanded clones.

D gene: NA
V gene: TRBV28
clone size: once
J gene: TRBJ1-2
CDR3 length: 11
CDR3 DNA: TGTGCCAGCAGCGGGTACTATGGCTACACCTTC
CDR3 protein: CASSGYYGYTF

D gene: TRBD1
V gene: TRBV9
clone size: NA
J gene: TRBJ1-3
CDR3 length: 15
CDR3 DNA: TGTGCCAGCAGCCCCCACCAGGGGGCTGGAAACACCATATATTTT
CDR3 protein: CASSPHQGAGNTIYF

D gene: TRBD2
V gene: TRBV19
clone size: NA
J gene: TRBJ2-1
CDR3 length: 15
CDR3 DNA: TGTGCCAGTAGGACAACTAGCGGGGGTTACAATGAGCAGTTCTTC
CDR3 protein: CASRTTSGGYNEQFF

D gene: NA
V gene: TRBV6-5
clone size: NA
J gene: TRBJ2-3
CDR3 length: 13
CDR3 DNA: TGTGCCAGTACCCTAGGATCCACAGATACGCAGTATTTT
CDR3 protein: CASTLGSTDTQYF

D gene: NA
V gene: TRBV2
clone size: NA
J gene: TRBJ2-7
CDR3 length: 14
CDR3 DNA: TGTGCCAGCAGTACTGCCCAGGTCCCCTACGAGCAGTACTTC
CDR3 protein: CASSTAQVPYEQYF

D gene: TRBD1
V gene: TRBV6-5
clone size: NA
J gene: TRBJ1-5
CDR3 length: 14
CDR3 DNA: TGTGCCAGCAACCCGACAGGGTCAAATCAGCCCCAGCATTTT
CDR3 protein: CASNPTGSNQPQHF

D gene: TRBD1
V gene: TRBV5-1
clone size: NA
J gene: TRBJ1-4
CDR3 length: 17
CDR3 DNA: TGCGCCAGCAGCCCAGTCCCGGGACAGGGTGCTAATGAAAAACTGTTTTTT
CDR3 protein: CASSPVPGQGANEKLFF

D gene: NA
V gene: TRBV29-1
clone size: NA
J gene: TRBJ1-4
CDR3 length: 13
CDR3 DNA: TGCAGCGTTGATAATCAGTTTAATGAAAAACTGTTTTTT
CDR3 protein: CSVDNQFNEKLFF

D gene: NA
V gene: TRBV6-5
clone size: NA
J gene: TRBJ1-2
CDR3 length: 15
CDR3 DNA: TGTGCCAGCAAGACCCTGGGGAGAGCTAACTATGGCTACACCTTC
CDR3 protein: CASKTLGRANYGYTF

D gene: TRBD2
V gene: TRBV5-1
clone size: NA
J gene: TRBJ2-7
CDR3 length: 14
CDR3 DNA: TGCGCCAGCAGCTGGCTCGGGGGGAAGTCCGAGCAGTACTTC
CDR3 protein: CASSWLGGKSEQYF

D gene: NA
V gene: TRBV12-1
clone size: NA
J gene: TRBJ1-2
CDR3 length: 17
CDR3 DNA: TGTGCCAGCAGCACGGTCCTAGCTAAAAACGGCATCTATGGCTACACCTTC
CDR3 protein: CASSTVLAKNGIYGYTF

D gene: NA
V gene: TRBV7-2
clone size: NA
J gene: TRBJ2-3
CDR3 length: 12
CDR3 DNA: TGTGCCAGCAGCTTCCTCACAGATACGCAGTATTTT
CDR3 protein: CASSFLTDTQYF

D gene: NA
V gene: TRBV29-1
clone size: NA
J gene: TRBJ2-1
CDR3 length: 15
CDR3 DNA: TGCAGCGTCCGTGGACTCCTAGACTCCTACAATGAGCAGTTCTTC
CDR3 protein: CSVRGLLDSYNEQFF

D gene: TRBD2
V gene: TRBV27
clone size: NA
J gene: TRBJ2-6
CDR3 length: 17
CDR3 DNA: TGTGCCAGCAGTTTAGCGGGGGAATACTCTGGGGCCAACGTCCTGACTTTC
CDR3 protein: CASSLAGEYSGANVLTF

D gene: NA
V gene: TRBV9
clone size: NA
J gene: TRBJ1-2
CDR3 length: 17
CDR3 DNA: TGTGCCAGCAGCGTAGCTACTTTGGGGGCTGGGAACTATGGCTACACCTTC
CDR3 protein: CASSVATLGAGNYGYTF

D gene: TRBD1
V gene: TRBV5-1
clone size: NA
J gene: TRBJ1-5
CDR3 length: 14
CDR3 DNA: TGCGCCAGCAGCTTGACAGGGGAAAAGCAGCCCCAGCATTTT
CDR3 protein: CASSLTGEKQPQHF